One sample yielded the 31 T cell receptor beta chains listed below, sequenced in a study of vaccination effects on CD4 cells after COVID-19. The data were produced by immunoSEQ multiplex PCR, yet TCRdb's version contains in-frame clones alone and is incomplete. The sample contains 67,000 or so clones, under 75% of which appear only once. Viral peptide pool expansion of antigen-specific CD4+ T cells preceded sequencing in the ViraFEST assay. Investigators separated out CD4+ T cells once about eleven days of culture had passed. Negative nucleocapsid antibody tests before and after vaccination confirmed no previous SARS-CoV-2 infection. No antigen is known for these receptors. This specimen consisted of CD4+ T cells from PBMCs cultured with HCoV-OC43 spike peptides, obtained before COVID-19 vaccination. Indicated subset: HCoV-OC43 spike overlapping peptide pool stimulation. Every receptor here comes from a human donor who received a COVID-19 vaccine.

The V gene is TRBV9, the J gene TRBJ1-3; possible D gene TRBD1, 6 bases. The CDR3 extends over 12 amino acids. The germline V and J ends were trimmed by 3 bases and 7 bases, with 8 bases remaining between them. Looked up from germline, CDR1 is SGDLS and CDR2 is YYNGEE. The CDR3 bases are TGTGCCAGCAGCGAGGGGGGGAACACCATATATTTT. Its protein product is CASSEGGNTIYF.

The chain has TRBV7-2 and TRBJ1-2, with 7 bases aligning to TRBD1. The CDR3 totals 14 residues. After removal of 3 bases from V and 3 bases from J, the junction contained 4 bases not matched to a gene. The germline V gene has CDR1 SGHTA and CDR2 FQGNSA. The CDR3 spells CASSFGTGDYGYTF. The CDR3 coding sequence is TGTGCCAGCAGCTTCGGTACAGGGGACTATGGCTACACCTTC. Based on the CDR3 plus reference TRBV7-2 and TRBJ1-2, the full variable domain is GAGVSQSPSNKVTEKGKDVELRCDPISGHTALYWYRQSLGQGLEFLIYFQGNSAPDKSGLPSDRFSAERTGGSVSTLTIQRTQQEDSAVYLCASSFGTGDYGYTFGSGTRLTVV.

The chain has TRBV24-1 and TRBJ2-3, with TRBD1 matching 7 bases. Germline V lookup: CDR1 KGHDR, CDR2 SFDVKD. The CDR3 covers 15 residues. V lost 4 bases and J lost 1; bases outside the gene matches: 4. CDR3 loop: CATSEGQAGTDTQYF. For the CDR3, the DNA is TGTGCCACCAGTGAAGGACAGGCCGGCACAGATACGCAGTATTTT.

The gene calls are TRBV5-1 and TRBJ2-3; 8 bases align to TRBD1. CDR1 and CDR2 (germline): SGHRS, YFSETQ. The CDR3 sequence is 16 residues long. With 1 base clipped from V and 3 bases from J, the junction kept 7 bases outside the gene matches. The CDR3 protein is CASSLKRTGTTDTQYF. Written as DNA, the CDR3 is TGCGCCAGCAGCTTGAAAAGGACAGGGACGACAGATACGCAGTATTTT. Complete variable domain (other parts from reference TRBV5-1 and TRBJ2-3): KAGVTQTPRYLIKTRGQQVTLSCSPISGHRSVSWYQQTPGQGLQFLFEYFSETQRNKGNFPGRFSGRQFSNSRSEMNVSTLELGDSALYLCASSLKRTGTTDTQYFGPGTRLTVL.

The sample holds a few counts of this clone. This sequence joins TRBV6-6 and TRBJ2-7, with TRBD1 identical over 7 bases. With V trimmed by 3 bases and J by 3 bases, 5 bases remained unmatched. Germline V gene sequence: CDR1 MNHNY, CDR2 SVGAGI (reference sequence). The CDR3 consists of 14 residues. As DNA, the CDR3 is TGTGCCAGCAGTTATGGGACAGCCGACTACGAGCAGTACGTC. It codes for CASSYGTADYEQYV.

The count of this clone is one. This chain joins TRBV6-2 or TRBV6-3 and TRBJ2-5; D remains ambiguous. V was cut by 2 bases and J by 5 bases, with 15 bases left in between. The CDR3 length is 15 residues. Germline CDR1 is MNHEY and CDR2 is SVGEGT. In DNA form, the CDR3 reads TGTGCCAGCAGTTACACGTGGGCAGGCGGCGAGACCCAGTACTTC. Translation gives CASSYTWAGGETQYF.

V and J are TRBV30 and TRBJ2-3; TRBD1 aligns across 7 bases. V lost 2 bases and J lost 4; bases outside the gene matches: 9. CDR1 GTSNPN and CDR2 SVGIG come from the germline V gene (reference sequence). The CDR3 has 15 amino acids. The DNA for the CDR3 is TGTGCCTGGAGTCCTGCTGGGACAGCAGCAGATACGCAGTATTTT. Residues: CAWSPAGTAADTQYF.

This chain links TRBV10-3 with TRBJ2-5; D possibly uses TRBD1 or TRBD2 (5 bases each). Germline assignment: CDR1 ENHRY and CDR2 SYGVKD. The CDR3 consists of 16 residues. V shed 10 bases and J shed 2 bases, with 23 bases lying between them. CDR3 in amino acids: CATGGRGPGLQETQYF. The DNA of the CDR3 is TGTGCCACCGGCGGTAGGGGACCAGGCCTTCAAGAGACCCAGTACTTC.

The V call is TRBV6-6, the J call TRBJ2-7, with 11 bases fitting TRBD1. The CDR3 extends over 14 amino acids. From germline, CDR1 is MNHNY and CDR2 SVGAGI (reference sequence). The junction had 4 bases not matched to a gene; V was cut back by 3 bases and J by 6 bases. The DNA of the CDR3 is TGTGCCAGCAGTTATCGGACAGGGGGCCGCGAGCAGTACGTC. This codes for CASSYRTGGREQYV.

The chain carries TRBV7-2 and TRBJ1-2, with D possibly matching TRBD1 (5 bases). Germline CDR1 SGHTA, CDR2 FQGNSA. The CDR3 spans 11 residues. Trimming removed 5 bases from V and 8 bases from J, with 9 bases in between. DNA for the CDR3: TGTGCCAGCAGCAATTCAGGGGGCTACACCTTC. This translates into CASSNSGGYTF.

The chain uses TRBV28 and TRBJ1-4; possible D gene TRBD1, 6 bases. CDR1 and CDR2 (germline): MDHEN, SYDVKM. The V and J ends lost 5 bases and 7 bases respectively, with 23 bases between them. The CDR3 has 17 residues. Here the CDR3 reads CASSLELNRDLVEKLFF. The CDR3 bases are TGTGCCAGCAGTCTGGAACTCAACAGGGATCTCGTTGAAAAACTGTTTTTT.

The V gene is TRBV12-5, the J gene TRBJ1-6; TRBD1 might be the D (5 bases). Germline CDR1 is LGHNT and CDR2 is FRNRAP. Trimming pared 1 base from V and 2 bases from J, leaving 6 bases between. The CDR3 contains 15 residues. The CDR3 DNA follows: TGTGCTAGTGGTTTGGAGGGGACCTATAATTCACCCCTCCACTTT. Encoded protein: CASGLEGTYNSPLHF.

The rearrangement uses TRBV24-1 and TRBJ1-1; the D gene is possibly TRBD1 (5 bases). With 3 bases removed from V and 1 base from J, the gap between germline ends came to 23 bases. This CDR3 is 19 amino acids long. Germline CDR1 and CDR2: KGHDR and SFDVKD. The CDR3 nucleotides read TGTGCCACCAGTGATGGAGGAAGGGGTCGTGCAGTTACGAACACTGAAGCTTTCTTT. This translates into CATSDGGRGRAVTNTEAFF.

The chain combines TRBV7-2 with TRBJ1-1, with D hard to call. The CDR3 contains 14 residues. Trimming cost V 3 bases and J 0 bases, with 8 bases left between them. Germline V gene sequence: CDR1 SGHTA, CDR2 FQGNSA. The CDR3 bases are TGTGCCAGCAGCTTGCGCAGAATGAACACTGAAGCTTTCTTT. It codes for CASSLRRMNTEAFF. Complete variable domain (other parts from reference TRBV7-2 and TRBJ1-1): GAGVSQSPSNKVTEKGKDVELRCDPISGHTALYWYRQSLGQGLEFLIYFQGNSAPDKSGLPSDRFSAERTGGSVSTLTIQRTQQEDSAVYLCASSLRRMNTEAFFGQGTRLTVV.

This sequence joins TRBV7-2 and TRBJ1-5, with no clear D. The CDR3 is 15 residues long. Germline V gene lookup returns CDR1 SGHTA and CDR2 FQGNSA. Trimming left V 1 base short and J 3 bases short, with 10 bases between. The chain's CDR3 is CASSLVRGDNQPQHF. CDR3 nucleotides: TGTGCCAGCAGCTTAGTGAGAGGAGACAATCAGCCCCAGCATTTT.

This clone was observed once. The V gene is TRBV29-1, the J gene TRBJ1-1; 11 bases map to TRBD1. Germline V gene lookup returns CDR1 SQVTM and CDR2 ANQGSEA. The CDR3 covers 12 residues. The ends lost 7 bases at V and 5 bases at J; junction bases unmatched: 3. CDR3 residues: CSAGDRGTEAFF. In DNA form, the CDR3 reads TGCAGCGCCGGGGACAGGGGGACTGAAGCTTTCTTT. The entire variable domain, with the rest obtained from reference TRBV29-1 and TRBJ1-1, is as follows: SAVISQKPSRDICQRGTSLTIQCQVDSQVTMMFWYRQQPGQSLTLIATANQGSEATYESGFVIDKFPISRPNLTFSTLTVSNMSPEDSSIYLCSAGDRGTEAFFGQGTRLTVV.

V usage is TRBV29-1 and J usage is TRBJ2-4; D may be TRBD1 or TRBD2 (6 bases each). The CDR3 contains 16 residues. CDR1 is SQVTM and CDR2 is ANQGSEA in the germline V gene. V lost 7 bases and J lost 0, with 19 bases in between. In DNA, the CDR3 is TGCAGCGCCGGAGGCGGGACAATCCAAGCCAAAAACATTCAGTACTTC. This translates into CSAGGGTIQAKNIQYF.

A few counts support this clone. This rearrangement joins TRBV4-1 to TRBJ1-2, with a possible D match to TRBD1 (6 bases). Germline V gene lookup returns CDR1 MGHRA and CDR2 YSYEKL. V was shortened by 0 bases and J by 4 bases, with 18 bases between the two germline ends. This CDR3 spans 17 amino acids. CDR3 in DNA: TGCGCCAGCAGCCAAGAAAGGACCGGGACAACGGCCTATGGCTACACCTTC. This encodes CASSQERTGTTAYGYTF.

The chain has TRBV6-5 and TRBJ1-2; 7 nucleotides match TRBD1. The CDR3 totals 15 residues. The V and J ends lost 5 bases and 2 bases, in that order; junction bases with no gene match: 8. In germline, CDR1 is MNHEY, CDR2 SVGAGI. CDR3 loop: CASSPDRGQNYGYTF. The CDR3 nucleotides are TGTGCCAGCAGTCCGGATAGGGGGCAGAACTATGGCTACACCTTC.

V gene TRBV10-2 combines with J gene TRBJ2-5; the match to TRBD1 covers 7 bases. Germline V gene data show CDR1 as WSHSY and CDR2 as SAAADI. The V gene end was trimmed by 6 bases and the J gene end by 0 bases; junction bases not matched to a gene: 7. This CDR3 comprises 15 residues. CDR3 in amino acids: CASSVTGVYQETQYF. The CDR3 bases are TGCGCCAGCAGCGTTACAGGGGTTTACCAAGAGACCCAGTACTTC.

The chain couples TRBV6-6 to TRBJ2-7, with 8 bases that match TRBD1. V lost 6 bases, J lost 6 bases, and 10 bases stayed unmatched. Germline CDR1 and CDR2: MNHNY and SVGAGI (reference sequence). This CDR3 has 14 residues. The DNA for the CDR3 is TGTGCCAGCAGATCCGGGACAGGTCTACTCGAGCAGTACGTC. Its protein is CASRSGTGLLEQYV.

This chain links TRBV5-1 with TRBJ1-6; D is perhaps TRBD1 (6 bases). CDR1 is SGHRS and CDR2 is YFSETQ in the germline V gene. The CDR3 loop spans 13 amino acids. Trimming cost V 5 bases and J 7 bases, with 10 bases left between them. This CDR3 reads CASSPQGNSPLHF. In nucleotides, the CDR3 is TGCGCCAGCAGTCCCCAGGGGAATTCACCCCTCCACTTT.

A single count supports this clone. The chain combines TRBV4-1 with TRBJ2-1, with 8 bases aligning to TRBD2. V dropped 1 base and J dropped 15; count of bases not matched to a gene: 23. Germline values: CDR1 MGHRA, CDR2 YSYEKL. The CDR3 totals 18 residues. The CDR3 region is CASSQVIQRGPPVRWRFF. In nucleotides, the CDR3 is TGCGCCAGCAGCCAAGTCATCCAGCGGGGGCCTCCCGTTCGGTGGCGGTTCTTC.

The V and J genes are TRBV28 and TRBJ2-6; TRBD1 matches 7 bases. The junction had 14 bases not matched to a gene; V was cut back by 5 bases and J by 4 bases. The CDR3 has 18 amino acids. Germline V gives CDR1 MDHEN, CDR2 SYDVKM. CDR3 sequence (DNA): TGTGCCAGCAGTACTCTATCCGACAGGGCAGGGGGGGCCAACGTCCTGACTTTC. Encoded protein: CASSTLSDRAGGANVLTF.

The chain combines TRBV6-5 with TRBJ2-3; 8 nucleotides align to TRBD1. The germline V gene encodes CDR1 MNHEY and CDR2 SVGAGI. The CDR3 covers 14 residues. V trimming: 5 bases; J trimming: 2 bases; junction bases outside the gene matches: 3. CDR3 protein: CASSIQGDTDTQYF. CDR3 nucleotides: TGTGCCAGCAGTATACAGGGGGACACAGATACGCAGTATTTT.

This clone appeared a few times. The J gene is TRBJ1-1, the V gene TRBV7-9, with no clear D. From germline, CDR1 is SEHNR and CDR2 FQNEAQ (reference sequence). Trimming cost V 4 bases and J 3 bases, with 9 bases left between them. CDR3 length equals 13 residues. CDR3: CASSSSEYTEAFF. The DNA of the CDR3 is TGTGCCAGCAGCTCATCAGAGTACACTGAAGCTTTCTTT.

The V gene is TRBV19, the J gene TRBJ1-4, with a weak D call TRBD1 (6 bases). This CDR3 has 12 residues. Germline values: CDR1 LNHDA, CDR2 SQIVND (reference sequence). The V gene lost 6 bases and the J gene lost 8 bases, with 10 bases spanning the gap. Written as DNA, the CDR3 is TGTGCCAGTAGGCGACAGGAGGAAAAACTGTTTTTT. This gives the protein CASRRQEEKLFF. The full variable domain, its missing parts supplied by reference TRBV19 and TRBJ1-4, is DGGITQSPKYLFRKEGQNVTLSCEQNLNHDAMYWYRQDPGQGLRLIYYSQIVNDFQKGDIAEGYSVSREKKESFPLTVTSAQKNPTAFYLCASRRQEEKLFFGSGTQLSVL.

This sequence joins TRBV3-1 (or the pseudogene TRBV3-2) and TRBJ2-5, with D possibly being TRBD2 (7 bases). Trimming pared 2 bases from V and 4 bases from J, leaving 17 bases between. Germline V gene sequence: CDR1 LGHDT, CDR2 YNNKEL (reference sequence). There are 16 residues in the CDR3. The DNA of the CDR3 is TGTGCCAGCAGCCAACGAAAGGCGGGGGCGGTAGAGACCCAGTACTTC. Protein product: CASSQRKAGAVETQYF.

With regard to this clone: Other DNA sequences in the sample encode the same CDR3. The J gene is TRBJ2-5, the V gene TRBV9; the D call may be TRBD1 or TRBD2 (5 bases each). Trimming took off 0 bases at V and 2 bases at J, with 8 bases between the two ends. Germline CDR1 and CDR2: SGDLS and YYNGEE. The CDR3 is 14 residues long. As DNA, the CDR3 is TGTGCCAGCAGCGTAGGGGGACCACAAGAGACCCAGTACTTC. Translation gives CASSVGGPQETQYF.

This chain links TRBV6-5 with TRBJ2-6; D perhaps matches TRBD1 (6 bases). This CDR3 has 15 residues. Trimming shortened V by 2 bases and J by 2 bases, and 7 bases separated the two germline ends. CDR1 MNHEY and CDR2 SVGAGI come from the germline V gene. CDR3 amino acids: CASSYEGAGANVLTF. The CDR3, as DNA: TGTGCCAGCAGTTACGAGGGGGCTGGGGCCAACGTCCTGACTTTC.

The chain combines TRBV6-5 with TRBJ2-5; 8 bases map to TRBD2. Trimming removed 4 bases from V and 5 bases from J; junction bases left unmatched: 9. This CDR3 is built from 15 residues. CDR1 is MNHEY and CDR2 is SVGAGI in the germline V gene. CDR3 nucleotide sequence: TGTGCCAGCAGTTCTGCCCCGGGGGGGCCCGAGACCCAGTACTTC. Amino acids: CASSSAPGGPETQYF.